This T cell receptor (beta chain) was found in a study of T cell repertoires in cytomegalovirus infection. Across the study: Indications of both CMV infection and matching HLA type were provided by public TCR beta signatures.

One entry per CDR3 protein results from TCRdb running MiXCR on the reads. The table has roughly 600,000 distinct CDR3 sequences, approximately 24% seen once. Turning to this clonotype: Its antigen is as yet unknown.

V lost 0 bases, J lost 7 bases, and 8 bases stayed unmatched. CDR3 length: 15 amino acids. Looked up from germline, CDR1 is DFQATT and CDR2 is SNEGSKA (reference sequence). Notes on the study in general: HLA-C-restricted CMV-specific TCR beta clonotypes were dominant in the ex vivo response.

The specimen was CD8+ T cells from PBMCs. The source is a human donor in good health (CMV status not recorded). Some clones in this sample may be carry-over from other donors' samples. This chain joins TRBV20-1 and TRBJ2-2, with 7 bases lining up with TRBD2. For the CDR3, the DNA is TGCAGTGCTAGAGATTGGTGGGGGGGTAACGGGGAGCTGTTTTTT. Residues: CSARDWWGGNGELFF.